A single sample is the source of the 20 T cell receptor beta chains below, sequenced in a study of blood T cell repertoires in COVID-19. TCRdb keeps only in-frame clones here, not all; method: immunoSEQ multiplex PCR. The table includes some 170,000 clones, around 90% detected once. The sample was peripheral blood. Receptors were obtained from a woman in her 50s with acute or convalescent COVID-19.

In DNA form, the CDR3 reads TGCGCCAGCAATCTAGCGGGAGGGCCCTGGGAGACCCAGTACTTC. It codes for CASNLAGGPWETQYF. The chain has TRBV10-2 and TRBJ2-5; TRBD2 matches 12 bases. This CDR3 contains 15 residues. Trimming took 7 bases from V and 5 from J; bases not matched to a gene: 8. Per germline, CDR1 WSHSY and CDR2 SAAADI.

The chain is built from TRBV10-3 and TRBJ1-5, with D uncertain. The CDR3 extends over 14 amino acids. V gave up 3 bases and J gave up 4 bases, with 10 bases separating them. Germline CDR1 ENHRY, CDR2 SYGVKD. CDR3 nucleotides: TGTGCCATCAGTGATTCGGGCGGGAATCAGCCCCAGCATTTT. Translation gives CAISDSGGNQPQHF.

V is TRBV7-3 and J is TRBJ2-5; perhaps TRBD1 as D (7 bases). The CDR3 contains 15 residues. V shed 3 bases and J shed 5 bases, with 16 bases lying between them. The germline gives CDR1 SGHTA, CDR2 FQGTGA. As DNA, the CDR3 is TGTGCCAGCAGCTTGGAGGGGGCGCTCACGGAGACCCAGTACTTC. It is translated as CASSLEGALTETQYF.

J is TRBJ2-7 and V is TRBV30; 8 nucleotides line up with TRBD1. This CDR3 region has 11 residues. Germline V gene lookup returns CDR1 GTSNPN and CDR2 SVGIG (reference sequence). The ends lost 5 bases at V and 4 bases at J; junction bases unmatched: 1. CDR3 in DNA: TGTGCCTGGCAGGGGGCGTACGAGCAGTACTTC. This gives the protein CAWQGAYEQYF.

V is TRBV7-2 and J is TRBJ1-1; D not resolved. This CDR3 spans 13 amino acids. Germline CDR1 reads SGHTA; CDR2 reads FQGNSA. Trimming removed 5 bases from V and 0 bases from J, with 7 bases in between. Written as DNA, the CDR3 is TGTGCCAGCAGCATACAGATGAACACTGAAGCTTTCTTT. This gives the protein CASSIQMNTEAFF. The variable domain in full, completed from reference TRBV7-2 and TRBJ1-1, reads GAGVSQSPSNKVTEKGKDVELRCDPISGHTALYWYRQSLGQGLEFLIYFQGNSAPDKSGLPSDRFSAERTGGSVSTLTIQRTQQEDSAVYLCASSIQMNTEAFFGQGTRLTVV.

The chain links TRBV18 to TRBJ1-5; D might be TRBD1 (6 bases). Germline assignment: CDR1 KGHSH and CDR2 LQKENI. The CDR3 is 14 residues long. V was clipped by 2 bases and J by 7 bases, with 12 bases between them. The CDR3 coding sequence is TGTGCCAGCTCACCATTACAGGGTATGCAGCCCCAGCATTTT. It codes for CASSPLQGMQPQHF.

The chain couples TRBV7-9 to TRBJ2-1; D is perhaps TRBD2 (7 bases). The germline V gene has CDR1 SEHNR and CDR2 FQNEAQ (reference sequence). The length of the CDR3 is 16 residues. The V and J ends lost 5 bases and 5 bases respectively, with 19 bases between them. CDR3 residues: CASSPWWGGADNEQFF. The CDR3 DNA follows: TGTGCCAGCAGCCCCTGGTGGGGGGGGGCTGACAATGAGCAGTTCTTC.

The chain couples TRBV7-2 to TRBJ2-2, with D unclear. V lost 5 bases and J 2 bases, leaving 6 bases between the germline ends. This CDR3 has 13 residues. CDR1 is SGHTA, CDR2 FQGNSA, per germline. The CDR3 protein is CASSHSNTGELFF. The CDR3 bases are TGTGCCAGCAGCCACTCTAACACCGGGGAGCTGTTTTTT.

The chain couples TRBV5-6 to TRBJ1-2; 7 nucleotides align to TRBD1. The CDR3 runs 16 residues. The V and J ends lost 3 bases and 7 bases, in that order; junction bases with no gene match: 15. Germline values: CDR1 SGHDT, CDR2 YYEEEE. CDR3 sequence reads: CASSSEDLTGRSGYTF. The DNA of the CDR3 is TGTGCCAGCAGCTCTGAGGACTTGACAGGGAGGTCTGGCTACACCTTC.

The rearrangement uses TRBV7-2 and TRBJ2-7; 10 nucleotides match TRBD2. V lost 1 base and J lost 7; bases outside the gene matches: 10. Germline V gene data show CDR1 as SGHTA and CDR2 as FQGNSA. CDR3 length: 16 residues. Here the CDR3 reads CASSLEGTSGAGEQYF. CDR3 nucleotides: TGTGCCAGCAGCTTAGAGGGAACTAGCGGGGCAGGTGAGCAGTACTTC.

The J gene is TRBJ2-1, the V gene TRBV10-1; 11 bases agree with TRBD2. This CDR3 region has 17 residues. Germline CDR1 and CDR2: WNHNN and SYGVQD (reference sequence). V shed 2 bases and J 8 bases; nucleotides not matched to a gene: 11. The CDR3 protein is CASSEPLAGGPTHEQFF. The CDR3 coding sequence is TGCGCCAGCAGTGAGCCCTTAGCGGGAGGGCCTACCCATGAGCAGTTCTTC.

This chain links TRBV9 with TRBJ2-3; TRBD1 aligns across 10 bases. Trimming removed 1 base from V and 3 bases from J; junction bases left unmatched: 2. CDR1 and CDR2 from the germline V gene are SGDLS and YYNGEE. The CDR3 covers 15 residues. The CDR3, as DNA: TGTGCCAGCAGCGTAAGGGACAGGGGAACAGATACGCAGTATTTT. Protein: CASSVRDRGTDTQYF. Drawing the rest from reference TRBV9 and TRBJ2-3, the complete variable domain is DSGVTQTPKHLITATGQRVTLRCSPRSGDLSVYWYQQSLDQGLQFLIQYYNGEERAKGNILERFSAQQFPDLHSELNLSSLELGDSALYFCASSVRDRGTDTQYFGPGTRLTVL.

The chain combines TRBV4-1 with TRBJ1-6; 9 bases fit TRBD1. Germline lookup yields CDR1 MGHRA and CDR2 YSYEKL. The CDR3 is made up of 18 amino acids. V trimming: 0 bases; J trimming: 7 bases; junction bases outside the gene matches: 10. The chain's CDR3 is CASSQDPGQGLGNSPLHF. The CDR3 DNA follows: TGCGCCAGCAGCCAAGATCCGGGACAGGGACTGGGGAATTCACCCCTCCACTTT.

V is TRBV10-3 and J is TRBJ1-2; 9 positions match TRBD1. CDR1 and CDR2 from the germline V gene are ENHRY and SYGVKD. V lost 6 bases to trimming and J lost 2 bases; unmatched junction nucleotides: 4. This CDR3 has 14 residues. The CDR3 DNA sequence: TGTGCCATCAGCCGACAGGGGGACAACTATGGCTACACCTTC. Its protein product is CAISRQGDNYGYTF.

The V call is TRBV27, the J call TRBJ2-4; TRBD2 matches at 8 bases. The germline V gene encodes CDR1 MNHEY and CDR2 SMNVEV (reference sequence). CDR3 length equals 17 residues. The ends lost 1 base at V and 1 base at J; junction bases unmatched: 6. Here the CDR3 reads CASSLYGGAMAKNIQYF. The CDR3 bases are TGTGCCAGCAGTTTATACGGGGGGGCGATGGCCAAAAACATTCAGTACTTC.

The V and J genes are TRBV19 and TRBJ1-1; a weak D match, TRBD1 (5 bases). Trimming removed 4 bases from V and 0 bases from J, with 15 bases in between. This CDR3 is built from 16 residues. CDR1 is LNHDA, CDR2 SQIVND, per germline (reference sequence). CDR3 bases: TGTGCCAGTAGTACGGGCAGGGTCGTGTTGAACACTGAAGCTTTCTTT. Its translation is CASSTGRVVLNTEAFF.

The chain recombines TRBV5-1 with TRBJ2-1; maybe TRBD2 (6 bases). The germline V and J ends were trimmed by 4 bases and 9 bases, with 14 bases remaining between them. Germline-derived CDR1 and CDR2 are SGHRS and YFSETQ. This CDR3 spans 13 amino acids. The DNA of the CDR3 is TGCGCCAGCAGCCCCCTGCGAGCGGGTGAGCAGTTCTTC. Amino acids: CASSPLRAGEQFF.

This clone was detected only once. The V gene is TRBV24-1, the J gene TRBJ2-2; 7 bases map to TRBD1. This CDR3 has 16 amino acids. Germline lookup yields CDR1 KGHDR and CDR2 SFDVKD. The V segment lost 2 bases and the J segment 2 bases; nucleotides outside the gene matches: 4. The CDR3 reads CATSDSGTANTGELFF. For the CDR3, the DNA is TGTGCCACCAGTGATTCCGGGACAGCAAACACCGGGGAGCTGTTTTTT.

V is TRBV6-2 or TRBV6-3 and J is TRBJ1-2, with 8 bases that match TRBD1. Trimming removed 6 bases from V and 8 bases from J; junction bases left unmatched: 8. The CDR3 covers 13 residues. The germline V gene has CDR1 MNHEY and CDR2 SVGEGT. The CDR3 here is CASSQDRGGGYTF. In DNA, the CDR3 is TGTGCCAGCAGCCAAGACAGGGGCGGCGGCTACACCTTC.

This clone appeared once. J is TRBJ1-2 and V is TRBV27; 8 nucleotides agree with TRBD1. CDR1 MNHEY and CDR2 SMNVEV come from the germline V gene (reference sequence). This CDR3 has 16 residues. Unmatched junction bases numbered 17, after V lost 8 bases and J lost 6 bases. CDR3 in amino acids: CASSKILSGGADGYTF. In DNA, the CDR3 is TGTGCCAGCTCGAAAATCCTTTCAGGGGGCGCGGATGGCTACACCTTC.